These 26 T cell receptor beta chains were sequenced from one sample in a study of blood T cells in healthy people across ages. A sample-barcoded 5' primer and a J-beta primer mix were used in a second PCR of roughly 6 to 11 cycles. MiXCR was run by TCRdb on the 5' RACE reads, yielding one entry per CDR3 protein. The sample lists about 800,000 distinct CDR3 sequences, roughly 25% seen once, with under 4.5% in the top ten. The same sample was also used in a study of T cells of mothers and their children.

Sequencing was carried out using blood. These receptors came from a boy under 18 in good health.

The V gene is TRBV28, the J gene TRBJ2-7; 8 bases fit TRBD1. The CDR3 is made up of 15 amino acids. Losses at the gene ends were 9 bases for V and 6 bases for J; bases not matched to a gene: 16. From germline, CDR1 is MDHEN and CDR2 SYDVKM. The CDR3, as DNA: TGTGCCAGTAGTACGGCGGACAGGGACATGGGCGAGCAGTACTTC. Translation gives CASSTADRDMGEQYF. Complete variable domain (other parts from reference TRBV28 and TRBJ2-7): DVKVTQSSRYLVKRTGEKVFLECVQDMDHENMFWYRQDPGLGLRLIYFSYDVKMKEKGDIPEGYSVSREKKERFSLILESASTNQTSMYLCASSTADRDMGEQYFGPGTRLTVT.

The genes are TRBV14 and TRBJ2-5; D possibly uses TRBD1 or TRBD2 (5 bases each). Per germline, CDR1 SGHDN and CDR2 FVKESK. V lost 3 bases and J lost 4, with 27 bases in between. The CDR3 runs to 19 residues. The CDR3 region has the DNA TGTGCCAGCAGCCAGGTGGGACGAGCTATCACCCCCGAGGCAGAGACCCAGTACTTC. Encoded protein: CASSQVGRAITPEAETQYF.

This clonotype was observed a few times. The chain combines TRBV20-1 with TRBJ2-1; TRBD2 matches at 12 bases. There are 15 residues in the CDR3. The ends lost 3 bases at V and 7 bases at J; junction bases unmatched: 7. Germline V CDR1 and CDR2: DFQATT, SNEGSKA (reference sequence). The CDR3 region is CSASNRLAGVNEQFF. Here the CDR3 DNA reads TGCAGTGCTAGCAATAGACTAGCGGGAGTTAATGAGCAGTTCTTC.

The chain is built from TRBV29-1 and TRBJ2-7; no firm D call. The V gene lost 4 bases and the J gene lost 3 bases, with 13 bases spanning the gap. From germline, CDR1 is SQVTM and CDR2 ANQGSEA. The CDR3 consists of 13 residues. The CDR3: CSVAVSSFYEQYF. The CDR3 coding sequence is TGCAGCGTTGCCGTATCCAGTTTCTACGAGCAGTACTTC.

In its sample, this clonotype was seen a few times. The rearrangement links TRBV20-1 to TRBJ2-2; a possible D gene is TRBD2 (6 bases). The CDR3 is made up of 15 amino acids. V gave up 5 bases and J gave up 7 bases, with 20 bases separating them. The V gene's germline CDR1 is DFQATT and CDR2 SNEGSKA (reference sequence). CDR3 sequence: CSAAFGGETRGELFF. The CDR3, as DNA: TGCAGTGCTGCGTTCGGCGGGGAGACTCGCGGGGAGCTGTTTTTT.

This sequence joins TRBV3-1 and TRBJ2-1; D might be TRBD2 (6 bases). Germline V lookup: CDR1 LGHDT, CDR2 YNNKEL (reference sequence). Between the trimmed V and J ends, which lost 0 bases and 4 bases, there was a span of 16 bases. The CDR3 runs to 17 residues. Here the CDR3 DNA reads TGTGCCAGCAGCCAAGATCCCGTCCTAGCGAAGTACAATGAGCAGTTCTTC. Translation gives CASSQDPVLAKYNEQFF.

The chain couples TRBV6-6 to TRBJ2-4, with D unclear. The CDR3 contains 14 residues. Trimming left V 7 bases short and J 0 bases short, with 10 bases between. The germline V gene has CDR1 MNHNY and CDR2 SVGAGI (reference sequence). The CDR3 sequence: CASTEDGAKNIQYF. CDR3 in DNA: TGTGCCAGCACAGAGGACGGAGCCAAAAACATTCAGTACTTC.

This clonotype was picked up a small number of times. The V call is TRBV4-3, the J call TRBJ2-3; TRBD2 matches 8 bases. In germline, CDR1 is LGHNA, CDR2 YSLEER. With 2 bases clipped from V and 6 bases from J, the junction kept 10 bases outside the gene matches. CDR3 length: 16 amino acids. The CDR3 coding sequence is TGCGCCAGCAGCCAAATTCGGGGGGGCAGGACGGATACGCAGTATTTT. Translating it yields CASSQIRGGRTDTQYF.

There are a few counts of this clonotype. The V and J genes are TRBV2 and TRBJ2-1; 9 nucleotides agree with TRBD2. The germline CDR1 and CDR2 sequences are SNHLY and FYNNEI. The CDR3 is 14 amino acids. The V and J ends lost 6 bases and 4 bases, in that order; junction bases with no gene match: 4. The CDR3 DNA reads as TGTGCCAGCAGAACTAGCGGGTATTACAATGAGCAGTTCTTC. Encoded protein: CASRTSGYYNEQFF.

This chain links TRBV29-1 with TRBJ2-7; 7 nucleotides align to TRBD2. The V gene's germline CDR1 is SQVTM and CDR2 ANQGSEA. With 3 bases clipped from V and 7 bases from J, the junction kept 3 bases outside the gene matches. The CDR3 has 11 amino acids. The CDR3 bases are TGCAGCGTTGAGGGGGGGGATGAGCAGTACTTC. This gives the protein CSVEGGDEQYF.

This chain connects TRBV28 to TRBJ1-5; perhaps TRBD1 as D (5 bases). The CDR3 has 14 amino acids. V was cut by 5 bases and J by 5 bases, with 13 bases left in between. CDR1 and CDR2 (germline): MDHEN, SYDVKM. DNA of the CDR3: TGTGCCAGCAGTCCCGTTCAGGGTTATCAGCCCCAGCATTTT. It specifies CASSPVQGYQPQHF.

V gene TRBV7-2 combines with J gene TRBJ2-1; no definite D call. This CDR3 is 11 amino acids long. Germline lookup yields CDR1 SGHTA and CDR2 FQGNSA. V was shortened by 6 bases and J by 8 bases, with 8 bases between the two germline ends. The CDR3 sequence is CASSRLDEQFF. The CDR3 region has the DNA TGTGCCAGCAGTAGACTGGATGAGCAGTTCTTC.

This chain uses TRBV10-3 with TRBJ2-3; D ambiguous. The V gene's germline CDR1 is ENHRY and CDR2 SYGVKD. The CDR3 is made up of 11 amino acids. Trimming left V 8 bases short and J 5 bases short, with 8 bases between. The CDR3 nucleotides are TGTGCCATCGGGTGGGGAGATACGCAGTATTTT. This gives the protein CAIGWGDTQYF.

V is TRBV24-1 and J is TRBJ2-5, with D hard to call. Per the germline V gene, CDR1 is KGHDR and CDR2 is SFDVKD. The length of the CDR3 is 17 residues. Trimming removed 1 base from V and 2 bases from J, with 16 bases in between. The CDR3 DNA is TGTGCCACCAGTGATTTTAGGCAGGTCGGGTTTCAAGAGACCCAGTACTTC. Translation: CATSDFRQVGFQETQYF.

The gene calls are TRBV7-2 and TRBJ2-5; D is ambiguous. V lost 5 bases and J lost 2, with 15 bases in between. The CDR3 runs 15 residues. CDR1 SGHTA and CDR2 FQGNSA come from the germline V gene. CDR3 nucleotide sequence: TGTGCCAGCAGCCCCAATTCTTTATCGCAAGAGACCCAGTACTTC. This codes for CASSPNSLSQETQYF.

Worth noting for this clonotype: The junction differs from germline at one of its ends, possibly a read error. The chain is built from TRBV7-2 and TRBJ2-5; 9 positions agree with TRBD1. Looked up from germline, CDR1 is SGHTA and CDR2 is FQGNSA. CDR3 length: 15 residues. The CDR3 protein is CASSTGQGRSETPYF. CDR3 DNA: TGTGCCAGCAGCACAGGACAGGGGAGGTCGGAGACCCCGTACTTC.

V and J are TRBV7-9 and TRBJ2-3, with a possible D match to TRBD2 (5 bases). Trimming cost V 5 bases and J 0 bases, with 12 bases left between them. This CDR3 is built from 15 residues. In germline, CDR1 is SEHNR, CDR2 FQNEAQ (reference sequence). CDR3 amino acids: CASSVSGTSTDTQYF. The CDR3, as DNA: TGTGCCAGCAGCGTCAGCGGCACTAGCACAGATACGCAGTATTTT.

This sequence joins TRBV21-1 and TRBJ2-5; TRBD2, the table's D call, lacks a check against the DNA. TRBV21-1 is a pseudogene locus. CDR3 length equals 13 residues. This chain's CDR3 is CASPLARQETQYF. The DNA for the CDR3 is TGTGCCAGCCCACTGGCTAGACAAGAGACCCAGTACTTC.

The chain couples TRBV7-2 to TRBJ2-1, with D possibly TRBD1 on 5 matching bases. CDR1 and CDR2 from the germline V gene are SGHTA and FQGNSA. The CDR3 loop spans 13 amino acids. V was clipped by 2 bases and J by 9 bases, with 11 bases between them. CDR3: CASSLIREAEQFF. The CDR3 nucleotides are TGTGCCAGCAGCTTAATCAGGGAAGCTGAGCAGTTCTTC.

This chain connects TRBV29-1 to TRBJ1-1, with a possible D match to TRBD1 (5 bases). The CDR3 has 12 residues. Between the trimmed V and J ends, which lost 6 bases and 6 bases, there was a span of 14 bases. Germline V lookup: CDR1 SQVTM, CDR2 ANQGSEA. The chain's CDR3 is CSVEGQAAEAFF. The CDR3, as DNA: TGCAGCGTCGAGGGGCAGGCGGCTGAAGCTTTCTTT.

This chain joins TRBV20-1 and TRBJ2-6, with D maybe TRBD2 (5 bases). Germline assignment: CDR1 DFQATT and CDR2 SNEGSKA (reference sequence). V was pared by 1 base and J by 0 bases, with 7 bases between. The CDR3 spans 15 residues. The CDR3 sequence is CSARAAGSGANVLTF. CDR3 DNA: TGCAGTGCTAGAGCTGCGGGCTCTGGGGCCAACGTCCTGACTTTC.

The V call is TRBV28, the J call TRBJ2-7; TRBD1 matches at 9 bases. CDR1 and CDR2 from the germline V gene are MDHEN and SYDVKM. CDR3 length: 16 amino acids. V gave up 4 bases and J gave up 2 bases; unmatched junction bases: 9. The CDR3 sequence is CASSSTRTGVTYEQYF. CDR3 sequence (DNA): TGTGCCAGCAGTTCCACCCGGACAGGGGTGACCTACGAGCAGTACTTC.

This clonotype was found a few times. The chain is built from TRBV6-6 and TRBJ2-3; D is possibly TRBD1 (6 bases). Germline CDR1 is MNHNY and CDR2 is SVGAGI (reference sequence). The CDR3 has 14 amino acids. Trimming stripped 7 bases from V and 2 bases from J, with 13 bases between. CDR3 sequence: CASTLGQNTDTQYF. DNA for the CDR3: TGTGCCAGCACCCTAGGACAGAACACAGATACGCAGTATTTT.

The CDR3, as DNA: TGTGCCACCAGTAGGACAAGCTCTGGGGCCAACGTCCTGACTTTC. This encodes CATSRTSSGANVLTF. J is TRBJ2-6 and V is TRBV15, with D possibly being TRBD1 (5 bases). Between the trimmed V and J ends, which lost 6 bases and 0 bases, there was a span of 9 bases. Germline V gene lookup returns CDR1 LNHNV and CDR2 YYDKDF (reference sequence). This CDR3 spans 15 amino acids. Filled out from reference TRBV15 and TRBJ2-6, the complete variable domain reads DAMVIQNPRYQVTQFGKPVTLSCSQTLNHNVMYWYQQKSSQAPKLLFHYYDKDFNNEADTPDNFQSRRPNTSFCFLDIRSPGLGDTAMYLCATSRTSSGANVLTFGAGSRLTVL.

DNA for the CDR3: TGTGCCAGCATCGAAAGGACGAATGAAAAACTGTTTTTT. Residues: CASIERTNEKLFF. This sequence joins TRBV28 and TRBJ1-4; D is unresolved. The CDR3 runs 13 residues. CDR1 is MDHEN and CDR2 is SYDVKM in the germline V gene. V was cut by 7 bases and J by 5 bases, with 11 bases left in between.

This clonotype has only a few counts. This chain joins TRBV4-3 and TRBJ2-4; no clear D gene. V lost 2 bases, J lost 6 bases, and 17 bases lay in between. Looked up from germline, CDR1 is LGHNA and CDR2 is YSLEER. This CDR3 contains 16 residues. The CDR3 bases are TGCGCCAGCAGCCAACAAATAGGAAGTGGGCCAAACATTCAGTACTTC. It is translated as CASSQQIGSGPNIQYF.